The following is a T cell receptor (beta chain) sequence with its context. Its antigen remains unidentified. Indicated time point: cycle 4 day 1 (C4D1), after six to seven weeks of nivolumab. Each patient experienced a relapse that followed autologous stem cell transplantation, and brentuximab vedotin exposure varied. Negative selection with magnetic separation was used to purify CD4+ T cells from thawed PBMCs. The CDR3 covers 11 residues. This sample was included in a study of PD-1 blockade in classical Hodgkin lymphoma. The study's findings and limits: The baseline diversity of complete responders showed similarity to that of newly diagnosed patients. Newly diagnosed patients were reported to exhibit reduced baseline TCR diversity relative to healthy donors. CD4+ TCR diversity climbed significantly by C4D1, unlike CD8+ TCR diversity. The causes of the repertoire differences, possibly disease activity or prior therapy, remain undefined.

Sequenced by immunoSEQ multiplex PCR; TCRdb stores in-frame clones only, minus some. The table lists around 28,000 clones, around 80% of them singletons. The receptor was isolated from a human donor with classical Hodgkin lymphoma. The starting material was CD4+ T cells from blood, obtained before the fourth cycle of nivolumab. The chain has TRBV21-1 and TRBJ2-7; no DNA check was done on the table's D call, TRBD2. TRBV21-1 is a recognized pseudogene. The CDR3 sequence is CASSSKRSGFF. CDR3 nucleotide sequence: TGTGCCAGCAGCTCAAAGCGGTCGGGCTTCTTC.